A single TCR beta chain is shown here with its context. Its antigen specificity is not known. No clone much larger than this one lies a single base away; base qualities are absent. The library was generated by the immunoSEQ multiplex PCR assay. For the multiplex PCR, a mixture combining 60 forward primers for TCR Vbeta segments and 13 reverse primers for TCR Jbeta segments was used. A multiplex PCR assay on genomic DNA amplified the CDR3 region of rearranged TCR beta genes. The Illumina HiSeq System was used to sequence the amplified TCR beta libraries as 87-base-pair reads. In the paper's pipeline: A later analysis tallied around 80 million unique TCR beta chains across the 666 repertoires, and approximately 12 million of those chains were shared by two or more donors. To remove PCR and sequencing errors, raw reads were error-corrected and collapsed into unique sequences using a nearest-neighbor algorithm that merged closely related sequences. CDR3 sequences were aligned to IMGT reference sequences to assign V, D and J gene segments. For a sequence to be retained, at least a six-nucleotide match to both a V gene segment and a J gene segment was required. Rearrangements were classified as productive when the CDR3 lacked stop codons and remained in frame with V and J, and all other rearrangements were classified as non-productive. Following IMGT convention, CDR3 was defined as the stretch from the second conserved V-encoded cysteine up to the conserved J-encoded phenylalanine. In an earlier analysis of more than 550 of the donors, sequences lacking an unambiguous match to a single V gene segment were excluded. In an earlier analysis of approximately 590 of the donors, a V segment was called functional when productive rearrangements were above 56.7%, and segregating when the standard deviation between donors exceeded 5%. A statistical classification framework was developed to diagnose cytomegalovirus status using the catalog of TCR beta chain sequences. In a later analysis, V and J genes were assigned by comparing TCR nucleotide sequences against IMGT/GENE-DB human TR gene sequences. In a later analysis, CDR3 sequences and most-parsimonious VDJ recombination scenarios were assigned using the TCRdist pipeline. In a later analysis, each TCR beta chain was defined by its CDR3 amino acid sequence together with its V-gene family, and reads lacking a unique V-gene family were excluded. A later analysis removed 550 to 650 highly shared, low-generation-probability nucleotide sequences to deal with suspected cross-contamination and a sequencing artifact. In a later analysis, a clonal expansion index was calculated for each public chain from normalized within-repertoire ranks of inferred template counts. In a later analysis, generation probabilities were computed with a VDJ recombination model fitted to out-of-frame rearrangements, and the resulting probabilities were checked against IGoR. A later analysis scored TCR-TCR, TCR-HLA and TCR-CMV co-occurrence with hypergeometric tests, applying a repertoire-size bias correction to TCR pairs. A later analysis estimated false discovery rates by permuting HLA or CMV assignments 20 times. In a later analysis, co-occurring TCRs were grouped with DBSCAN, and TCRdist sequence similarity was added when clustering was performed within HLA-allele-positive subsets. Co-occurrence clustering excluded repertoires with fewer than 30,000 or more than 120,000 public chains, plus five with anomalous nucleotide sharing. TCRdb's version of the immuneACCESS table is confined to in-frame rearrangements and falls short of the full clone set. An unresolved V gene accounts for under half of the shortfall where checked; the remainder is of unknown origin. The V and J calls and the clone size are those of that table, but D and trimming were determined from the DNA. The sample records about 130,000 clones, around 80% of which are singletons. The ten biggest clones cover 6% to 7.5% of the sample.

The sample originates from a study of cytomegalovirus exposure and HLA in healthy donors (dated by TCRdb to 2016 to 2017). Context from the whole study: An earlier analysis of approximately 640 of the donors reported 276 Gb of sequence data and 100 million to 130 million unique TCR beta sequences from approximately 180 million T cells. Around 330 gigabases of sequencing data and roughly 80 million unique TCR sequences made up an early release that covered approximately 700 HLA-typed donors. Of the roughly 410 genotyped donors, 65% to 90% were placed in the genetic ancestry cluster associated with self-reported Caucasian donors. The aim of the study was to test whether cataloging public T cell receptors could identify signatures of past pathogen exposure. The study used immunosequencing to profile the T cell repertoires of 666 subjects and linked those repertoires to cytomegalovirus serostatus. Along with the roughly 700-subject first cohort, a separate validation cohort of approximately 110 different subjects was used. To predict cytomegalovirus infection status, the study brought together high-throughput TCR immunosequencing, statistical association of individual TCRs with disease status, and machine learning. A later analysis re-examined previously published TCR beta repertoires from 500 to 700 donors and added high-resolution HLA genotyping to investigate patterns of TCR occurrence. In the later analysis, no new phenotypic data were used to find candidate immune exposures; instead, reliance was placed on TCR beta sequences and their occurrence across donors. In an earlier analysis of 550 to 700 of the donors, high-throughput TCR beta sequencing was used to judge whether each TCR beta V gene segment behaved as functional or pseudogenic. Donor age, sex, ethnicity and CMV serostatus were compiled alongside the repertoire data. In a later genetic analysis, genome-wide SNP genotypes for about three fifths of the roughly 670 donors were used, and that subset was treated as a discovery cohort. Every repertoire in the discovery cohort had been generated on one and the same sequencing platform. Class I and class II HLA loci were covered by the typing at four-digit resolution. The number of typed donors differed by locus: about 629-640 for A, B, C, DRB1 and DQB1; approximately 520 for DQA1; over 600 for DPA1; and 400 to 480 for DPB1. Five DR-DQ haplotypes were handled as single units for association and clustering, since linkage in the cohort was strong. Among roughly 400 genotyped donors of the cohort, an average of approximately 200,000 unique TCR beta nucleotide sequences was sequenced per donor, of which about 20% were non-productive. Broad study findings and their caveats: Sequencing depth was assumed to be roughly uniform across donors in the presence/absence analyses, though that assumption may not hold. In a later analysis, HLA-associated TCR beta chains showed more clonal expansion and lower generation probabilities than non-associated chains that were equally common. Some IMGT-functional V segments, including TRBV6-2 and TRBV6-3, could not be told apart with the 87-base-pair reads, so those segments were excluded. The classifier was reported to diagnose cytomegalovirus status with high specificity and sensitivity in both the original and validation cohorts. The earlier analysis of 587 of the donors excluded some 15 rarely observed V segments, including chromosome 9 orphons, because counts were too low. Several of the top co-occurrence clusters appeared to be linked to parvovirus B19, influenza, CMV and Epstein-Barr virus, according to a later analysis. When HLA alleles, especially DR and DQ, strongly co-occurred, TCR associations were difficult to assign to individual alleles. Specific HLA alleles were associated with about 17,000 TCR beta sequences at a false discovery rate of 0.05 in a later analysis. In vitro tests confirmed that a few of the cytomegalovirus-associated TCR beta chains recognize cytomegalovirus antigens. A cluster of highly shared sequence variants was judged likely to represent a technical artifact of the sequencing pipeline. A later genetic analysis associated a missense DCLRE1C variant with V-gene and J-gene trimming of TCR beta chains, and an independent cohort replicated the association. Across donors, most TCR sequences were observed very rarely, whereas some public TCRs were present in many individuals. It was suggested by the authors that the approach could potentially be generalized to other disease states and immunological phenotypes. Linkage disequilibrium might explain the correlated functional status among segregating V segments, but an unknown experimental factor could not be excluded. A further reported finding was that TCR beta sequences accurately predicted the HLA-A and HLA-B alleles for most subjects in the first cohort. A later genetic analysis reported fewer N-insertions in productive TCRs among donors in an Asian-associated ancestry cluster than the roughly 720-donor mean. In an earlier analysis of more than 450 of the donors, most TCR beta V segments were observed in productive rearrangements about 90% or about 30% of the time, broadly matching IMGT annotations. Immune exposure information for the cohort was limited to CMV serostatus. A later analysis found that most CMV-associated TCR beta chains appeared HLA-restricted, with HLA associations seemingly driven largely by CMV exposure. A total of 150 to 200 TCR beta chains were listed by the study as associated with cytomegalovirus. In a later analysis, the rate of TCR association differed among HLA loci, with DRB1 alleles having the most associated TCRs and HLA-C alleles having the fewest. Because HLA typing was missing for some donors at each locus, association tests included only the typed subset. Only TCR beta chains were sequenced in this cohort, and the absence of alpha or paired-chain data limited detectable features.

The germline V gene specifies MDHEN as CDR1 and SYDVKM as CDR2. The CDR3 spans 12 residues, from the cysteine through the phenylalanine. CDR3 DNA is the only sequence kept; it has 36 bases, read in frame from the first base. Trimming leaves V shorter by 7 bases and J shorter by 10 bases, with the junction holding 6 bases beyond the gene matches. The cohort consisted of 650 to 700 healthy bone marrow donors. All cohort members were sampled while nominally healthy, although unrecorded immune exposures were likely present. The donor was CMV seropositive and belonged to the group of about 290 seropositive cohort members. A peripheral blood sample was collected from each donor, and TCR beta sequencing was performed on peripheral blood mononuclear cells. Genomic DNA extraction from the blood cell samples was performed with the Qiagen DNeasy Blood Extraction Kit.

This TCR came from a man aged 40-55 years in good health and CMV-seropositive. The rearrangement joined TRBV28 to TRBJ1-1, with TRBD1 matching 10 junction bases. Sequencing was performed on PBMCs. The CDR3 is CASKPGQGLAFF. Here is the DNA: TGTGCCAGCAAACCGGGACAGGGGTTAGCTTTCTTT.